One sample yielded the 32 T cell receptor beta chains listed below, sequenced in a study of shared clonotypes between healthy human individuals. Only in-frame clones appear in the TCRdb table, and some are missing; sequencing was by immunoSEQ multiplex PCR. The repertoire has around 610,000 clones, 90% to 97% of them found once; the top ten carry less than 0.12%. Terminally differentiated effector memory CD45RA+ cells were excluded by CCR7 positive selection of CD45RO-negative cells. The sequencing input was naive CD8+ T cells sorted from blood. The receptors shown here come from a woman aged 25 to 45 in good health.

The chain joins TRBV21-1 to TRBJ2-7; the table's D call TRBD2 went unverified against the DNA. TRBV21-1 is annotated as a pseudogene. The CDR3 runs to 17 residues. The CDR3 protein is CASSKDLGLAGDHEQYF. The CDR3 DNA sequence: TGTGCCAGCAGCAAAGATCTAGGGCTAGCGGGAGACCACGAGCAGTACTTC.

V gene TRBV15 combines with J gene TRBJ2-5; D remains ambiguous. Trimming removed 1 base from V and 0 bases from J, with 6 bases in between. The CDR3 covers 14 residues. CDR1 and CDR2 from the germline V gene are LNHNV and YYDKDF (reference sequence). The CDR3 here is CATSRVADQETQYF. The CDR3 region has the DNA TGTGCCACCAGCAGAGTGGCAGACCAAGAGACCCAGTACTTC.

Note on this clone: Other DNA sequences in the same sample also yield this CDR3. The chain recombines TRBV7-9 with TRBJ2-1; D gene ambiguous. The CDR3 has 11 residues. Trimming left V 3 bases short and J 7 bases short, with 4 bases between. Germline V lookup: CDR1 SEHNR, CDR2 FQNEAQ (reference sequence). CDR3 residues: CASSFGNEQFF. The DNA of the CDR3 is TGTGCCAGCAGCTTCGGAAATGAGCAGTTCTTC.

The rearrangement links TRBV5-1 to TRBJ2-3, with D perhaps matching TRBD2 (6 bases). Germline lookup yields CDR1 SGHRS and CDR2 YFSETQ. With 0 bases removed from V and 5 bases from J, the gap between germline ends came to 16 bases. This CDR3 is 16 amino acids long. CDR3 DNA: TGCGCCAGCAGCTTGGATTCTTACGGGAGAGAAGATACGCAGTATTTT. It translates to CASSLDSYGREDTQYF.

This chain links TRBV7-8 with TRBJ2-7, with a possible D match to TRBD1 (5 bases). Looked up from germline, CDR1 is SGHVS and CDR2 is FQNEAQ. V lost 5 bases to trimming and J lost 5 bases, with 16 bases between them. The CDR3 loop spans 14 amino acids. The CDR3 bases are TGTGCCAGCAGCGACAGACTTATCGGTCACGAGCAGTACTTC. Protein product: CASSDRLIGHEQYF.

The gene calls are TRBV19 and TRBJ2-7; the D gene is possibly TRBD1 (5 bases). The V end lost 7 bases, the J end lost 7 bases, and 14 bases lay between the germline ends. The CDR3 is 12 amino acids. CDR1 and CDR2 (germline): LNHDA, SQIVND (reference sequence). The CDR3 DNA follows: TGTGCCAGTACTCAGGGATCCGGGGAGCAGTACTTC. Translation: CASTQGSGEQYF.

The chain couples TRBV7-8 to TRBJ2-4, with D uncertain. The CDR3 length is 22 residues. V was pared by 2 bases and J by 0 bases, with 29 bases between. CDR1 is SGHVS, CDR2 FQNEAQ, per germline. CDR3 region: CASSLYGYGVPLSLLAKNIQYF. Here the CDR3 DNA reads TGTGCCAGCAGCTTATATGGCTATGGCGTCCCTCTATCACTACTAGCCAAAAACATTCAGTACTTC.

The chain is built from TRBV9 and TRBJ2-2; 9 bases line up with TRBD2. Germline lookup yields CDR1 SGDLS and CDR2 YYNGEE. This CDR3 comprises 15 residues. V gave up 2 bases and J gave up 7 bases; unmatched junction bases: 6. CDR3 nucleotide sequence: TGTGCCAGCAGCGTTGCGGGAGGGCAAAGCGGGGAGCTGTTTTTT. Amino acid sequence: CASSVAGGQSGELFF.

The rearrangement links TRBV6-4 to TRBJ2-5; no definite D call. This CDR3 comprises 13 residues. Between the trimmed V and J ends, which lost 2 bases and 7 bases, there was a span of 11 bases. Germline-derived CDR1 and CDR2 are MRHNA and SNTAGT. The CDR3 loop reads CASSDARSGTQYF. DNA for the CDR3: TGTGCCAGCAGTGACGCCCGGTCGGGGACCCAGTACTTC.

As DNA, the CDR3 is TGCGCCAGCTCCGAGGACAGGTCCTACGAGCAGTACTTC. As protein: CASSEDRSYEQYF. J is TRBJ2-7 and V is TRBV10-1, with 7 positions matching TRBD1. The CDR3 has 13 residues. V lost 8 bases and J lost 1; bases outside the gene matches: 5. The V gene's germline CDR1 is WNHNN and CDR2 SYGVQD (reference sequence).

The chain is built from TRBV28 and TRBJ2-1; the match to TRBD2 covers 10 bases. With V trimmed by 2 bases and J by 2 bases, 3 bases remained unmatched. The CDR3 is made up of 16 amino acids. Germline CDR1 reads MDHEN; CDR2 reads SYDVKM. DNA for the CDR3: TGTGCCAGCAGTTTAATTCTAGCGGGAGCCTACAATGAGCAGTTCTTC. Encoded protein: CASSLILAGAYNEQFF.

The V gene is TRBV6-5, the J gene TRBJ2-2; 10 bases match TRBD1. The length of the CDR3 is 15 residues. Germline CDR1 and CDR2: MNHEY and SVGAGI. J gave up 4 bases and V 5 bases, and 4 bases lay outside the gene matches. The CDR3 protein is CASSPGTGATGELFF. The CDR3 DNA sequence: TGTGCCAGCAGTCCCGGGACAGGGGCCACCGGGGAGCTGTTTTTT.

This clone was observed a handful of times. The chain employs TRBV7-9 and TRBJ1-1; D unresolved. Per the germline V gene, CDR1 is SEHNR and CDR2 is FQNEAQ (reference sequence). The CDR3 runs to 14 residues. V was trimmed by 1 base and J by 1 base, leaving 7 bases between them. The DNA for the CDR3 is TGTGCCAGCAGCTTAGAAAGGGAGAACACTGAAGCTTTCTTT. Protein: CASSLERENTEAFF.

The V call is TRBV2, the J call TRBJ2-5; 12 nucleotides align to TRBD1. Trimming at V came to 11 bases and at J to 4 bases, leaving 17 bases not matched to a gene. The CDR3 contains 17 residues. CDR1 is SNHLY, CDR2 FYNNEI, per germline. In DNA, the CDR3 is TGTGCCGCCCGGACGGGACAGGGGGCGCTTTATTTAGAGACCCAGTACTTC. This codes for CAARTGQGALYLETQYF.

J is TRBJ2-7 and V is TRBV28, with 8 bases lining up with TRBD2. CDR3 length: 15 amino acids. V shed 8 bases and J 5 bases; nucleotides not matched to a gene: 14. Germline loops: CDR1 MDHEN, CDR2 SYDVKM. In DNA, the CDR3 is TGTGCCAGCCAAACCGACAAACGGGGGGGAAACGAGCAGTACTTC. This sequence encodes CASQTDKRGGNEQYF.

This clone was detected once. J is TRBJ2-1 and V is TRBV9, with D uncertain. Germline V gene lookup returns CDR1 SGDLS and CDR2 YYNGEE. The CDR3 is 17 residues long. Trimming pared 1 base from V and 2 bases from J, leaving 16 bases between. This chain's CDR3 is CASSVRGRTDPYNEQFF. CDR3 nucleotide sequence: TGTGCCAGCAGCGTAAGAGGAAGAACAGACCCCTACAATGAGCAGTTCTTC.

V and J are TRBV6-1 and TRBJ2-2, with D perhaps matching TRBD2 (5 bases). The CDR3 loop spans 15 amino acids. Germline V gives CDR1 MNHNS, CDR2 SASEGT. Trimming removed 4 bases at V and 2 bases at J, with 11 bases between. The chain's CDR3 is CASSVLLDNTGELFF. For the CDR3, the DNA is TGTGCCAGCAGTGTATTACTAGATAACACCGGGGAGCTGTTTTTT.

The V gene is TRBV14, the J gene TRBJ2-1; 14 nucleotides match TRBD2. In germline, CDR1 is SGHDN, CDR2 FVKESK. The CDR3 has 22 residues. V shed 4 bases and J 2 bases; nucleotides not matched to a gene: 19. For the CDR3, the DNA is TGTGCCAGCAGCCCCTGGGACCCCCGACTAGCGGGAGGGCCCGGGACCTACAATGAGCAGTTCTTC. Translated, it gives CASSPWDPRLAGGPGTYNEQFF.

The genes are TRBV6-5 and TRBJ2-7, with 7 positions matching TRBD2. J lost 3 bases, V lost 0 bases, and 2 bases had no gene match. CDR1 and CDR2 from the germline V gene are MNHEY and SVGAGI. The CDR3 is made up of 14 amino acids. The CDR3 nucleotides are TGTGCCAGCAGTTACTCGAGCGGGAACTACGAGCAGTACTTC. Amino acids: CASSYSSGNYEQYF.

This chain connects TRBV30 to TRBJ1-2; TRBD1 aligns across 7 bases. The CDR3 runs 13 residues. CDR1 and CDR2 from the germline V gene are GTSNPN and SVGIG (reference sequence). The trim removed 5 bases at V and 4 bases at J, leaving 7 bases unmatched. CDR3 sequence (DNA): TGTGCCTGGGGACCTGGACAGGTCTATGGCTACACCTTC. This translates into CAWGPGQVYGYTF.

The V and J genes are TRBV11-2 and TRBJ2-7; D uncertain. The CDR3 covers 15 residues. V shed 0 bases and J shed 0 bases, with 9 bases lying between them. The germline CDR1 and CDR2 sequences are SGHAT and FQNNGV. CDR3 bases: TGTGCCAGCAGCTTAGAGATTACGACCTCCTACGAGCAGTACTTC. Encoded protein: CASSLEITTSYEQYF.

This chain connects TRBV10-1 to TRBJ2-7; 7 bases line up with TRBD2. CDR1 is WNHNN and CDR2 is SYGVQD in the germline V gene (reference sequence). CDR3 length: 16 residues. V lost 3 bases, J lost 3 bases, and 11 bases stayed unmatched. CDR3 in DNA: TGCGCCAGCAGTGAATCTAGCGGCAATCATCACTACGAGCAGTACTTC. Translation: CASSESSGNHHYEQYF.

The chain couples TRBV30 to TRBJ1-4, with a tentative D call TRBD1 (6 bases). This CDR3 contains 15 residues. The V and J ends lost 3 bases and 6 bases respectively, with 17 bases between them. The germline CDR1 and CDR2 sequences are GTSNPN and SVGIG (reference sequence). The CDR3 reads CAWSLDRMDDEKLFF. In nucleotides, the CDR3 is TGTGCCTGGAGCCTGGACAGAATGGATGATGAAAAACTGTTTTTT.

The rearrangement joins TRBV14 to TRBJ2-1; 9 bases line up with TRBD2. Trimming took 2 bases from V and 15 from J; bases not matched to a gene: 14. This CDR3 comprises 15 residues. Germline V lookup: CDR1 SGHDN, CDR2 FVKESK. The CDR3 sequence: CASSQIGLREGGRFF. Written as DNA, the CDR3 is TGTGCCAGCAGCCAAATAGGATTGCGGGAGGGAGGTCGGTTCTTC. Full variable domain (missing parts from reference TRBV14 and TRBJ2-1): EAGVTQFPSHSVIEKGQTVTLRCDPISGHDNLYWYRRVMGKEIKFLLHFVKESKQDESGMPNNRFLAERTGGTYSTLKVQPAELEDSGVYFCASSQIGLREGGRFFGPGTRLTVL.

This clone has a single count. The V and J genes are TRBV10-2 and TRBJ2-5; perhaps TRBD1 as D (5 bases). The CDR3 runs 14 residues. V lost 8 bases and J lost 1, with 14 bases in between. Per the germline V gene, CDR1 is WSHSY and CDR2 is SAAADI. The CDR3 reads CASSLSRGQETQYF. Written as DNA, the CDR3 is TGCGCCAGCTCGTTGTCTAGGGGCCAAGAGACCCAGTACTTC.

This chain connects TRBV12-5 to TRBJ2-5; the D is unclear. Per the germline V gene, CDR1 is LGHNT and CDR2 is FRNRAP. V shed 3 bases and J shed 5 bases, with 10 bases lying between them. The CDR3 runs to 13 residues. CDR3 in amino acids: CASGFSTDETQYF. The CDR3 DNA follows: TGTGCTAGTGGTTTTTCGACTGATGAGACCCAGTACTTC.

J is TRBJ1-2 and V is TRBV28, with 9 positions matching TRBD1. V was clipped by 5 bases and J by 4 bases; unmatched bases: 11. The CDR3 covers 16 residues. CDR1 MDHEN and CDR2 SYDVKM come from the germline V gene. The CDR3: CASSLTGQGSFYGYTF. CDR3 sequence (DNA): TGTGCCAGCAGTCTGACAGGACAGGGGAGTTTCTATGGCTACACCTTC.

V gene TRBV5-4 combines with J gene TRBJ2-1; D may correspond to TRBD1 or TRBD2 (5 bases each). Germline V lookup: CDR1 SGHNT, CDR2 YYREEE (reference sequence). The CDR3 extends over 15 amino acids. V shed 2 bases and J shed 5 bases, with 14 bases lying between them. CDR3 bases: TGTGCCAGCAGCTTCTGGGAAGGGACCCACAATGAGCAGTTCTTC. It yields the protein CASSFWEGTHNEQFF.

The chain carries TRBV29-1 and TRBJ2-5; D is unresolved. CDR3 length: 12 residues. The germline gives CDR1 SQVTM, CDR2 ANQGSEA. V was trimmed by 5 bases and J by 2 bases, leaving 9 bases between them. CDR3 sequence (DNA): TGCAGCGTTTGGCTTCAGCAAGAGACCCAGTACTTC. It is translated as CSVWLQQETQYF.

The chain couples TRBV9 to TRBJ2-7; D might be TRBD2 (6 bases). The germline V gene has CDR1 SGDLS and CDR2 YYNGEE. V shed 4 bases and J shed 3 bases, with 17 bases lying between them. CDR3 length equals 15 residues. CDR3 in amino acids: CASSPAGSPSYEQYF. CDR3 coding DNA: TGTGCCAGCAGCCCAGCGGGCAGCCCGAGCTACGAGCAGTACTTC.

The CDR3, as DNA: TGTGCCAGCAGTGAAGGGTTGTGGGAAGCCGGGGAGCTGTTTTTT. It yields the protein CASSEGLWEAGELFF. The chain has TRBV2 and TRBJ2-2, with D uncertain. Deletions cut 1 base from V and 6 bases from J, with 12 bases between. Germline lookup yields CDR1 SNHLY and CDR2 FYNNEI. The CDR3 runs 15 residues.

The chain's CDR3 is CASSLVGGPRAYGYTF. As DNA, the CDR3 is TGTGCCAGCAGCTTAGTTGGGGGCCCCCGCGCCTATGGCTACACCTTC. The V call is TRBV7-9, the J call TRBJ1-2, with D tentatively TRBD1 (6 bases). Trimming stripped 1 base from V and 4 bases from J, with 16 bases between. There are 16 residues in the CDR3. The V gene's germline CDR1 is SEHNR and CDR2 FQNEAQ (reference sequence).